What follows are 31 T cell receptor beta chains derived from one specimen sequenced in a study of blood T cell repertoires in COVID-19. TCRdb keeps only in-frame clones here, not all; method: immunoSEQ multiplex PCR. The table has some 80,000 clones, 90% seen once; the top ten hold about a sixth. Sequencing used peripheral blood. These receptors originate from a woman aged 80 or over with active or convalescent COVID-19.

The V gene is TRBV18, the J gene TRBJ2-3, with D possibly matching TRBD2 (6 bases). Germline loops: CDR1 KGHSH, CDR2 LQKENI. Trimming cost V 3 bases and J 2 bases, with 12 bases left between them. CDR3 length: 15 amino acids. In nucleotides, the CDR3 is TGTGCCAGCTCACCTGCCGGGGGACCCACAGATACGCAGTATTTT. This gives the protein CASSPAGGPTDTQYF.

J is TRBJ2-5 and V is TRBV7-2; no clear D gene. The CDR3 loop spans 15 amino acids. CDR1 is SGHTA, CDR2 FQGNSA, per germline. Trimming removed 1 base at V and 5 bases at J, with 14 bases between. The CDR3, as DNA: TGTGCCAGCAGCTTAGTAGCCTCCTCGATGGAGACCCAGTACTTC. This gives the protein CASSLVASSMETQYF.

The V and J genes are TRBV5-8 and TRBJ1-3; TRBD1 agrees at 8 bases. V dropped 3 bases and J dropped 0; count of bases not matched to a gene: 5. CDR1 SGHTS and CDR2 YDEGEE come from the germline V gene. The length of the CDR3 is 16 residues. The chain's CDR3 is CASSSNRGISGNTIYF. Here the CDR3 DNA reads TGTGCCAGCAGCTCAAACAGGGGGATCTCTGGAAACACCATATATTTT.

J is TRBJ1-6 and V is TRBV5-1; 7 bases are a match to TRBD1. The V and J ends lost 4 bases and 5 bases, in that order; junction bases with no gene match: 9. This CDR3 has 16 residues. Per germline, CDR1 SGHRS and CDR2 YFSETQ. The CDR3 DNA follows: TGCGCCAGCAGCCTATATCCGGGACAGAATAATTCACCCCTCCACTTT. Residues: CASSLYPGQNNSPLHF.

V is TRBV2 and J is TRBJ2-7; TRBD2 aligns across 9 bases. Looked up from germline, CDR1 is SNHLY and CDR2 is FYNNEI. The CDR3 has 12 amino acids. V lost 5 bases and J lost 7; bases outside the gene matches: 3. The CDR3 nucleotides read TGTGCCAGCAGTCCCACTAGCGGGGAGCAGTACTTC. Protein sequence: CASSPTSGEQYF.

The V and J genes are TRBV6-6 and TRBJ1-1; weak D call: TRBD1 (6 bases). This CDR3 contains 15 residues. Germline CDR1 MNHNY, CDR2 SVGAGI (reference sequence). V lost 0 bases and J lost 3, with 11 bases in between. CDR3 in amino acids: CASSYSGRGDTEAFF. The CDR3 coding sequence is TGTGCCAGCAGTTACTCCGGCAGGGGCGACACTGAAGCTTTCTTT.

V and J are TRBV19 and TRBJ1-4; D might be TRBD1 (5 bases). The CDR3 is 15 amino acids. V lost 8 bases to trimming and J lost 0 bases, with 13 bases between them. Germline CDR1 LNHDA, CDR2 SQIVND (reference sequence). This CDR3 is CASCGTVATNEKLFF. The CDR3 coding sequence is TGTGCCAGTTGCGGGACGGTAGCAACTAATGAAAAACTGTTTTTT.

This clone was recorded once. The chain has TRBV18 and TRBJ2-1, with D unclear. Germline CDR1 and CDR2: KGHSH and LQKENI. The length of the CDR3 is 12 residues. Trimming took off 2 bases at V and 12 bases at J, with 11 bases between the two ends. This CDR3 is CASSPSDIPQFF. The DNA of the CDR3 is TGTGCCAGCTCACCATCCGACATACCGCAGTTCTTC.

This clone was seen just once. The genes are TRBV30 and TRBJ2-1, with D perhaps TRBD1 (5 bases). The germline CDR1 and CDR2 sequences are GTSNPN and SVGIG (reference sequence). V was shortened by 1 base and J by 4 bases, with 8 bases between the two germline ends. The CDR3 covers 13 residues. DNA of the CDR3: TGTGCCTGGAGTGAGCAGGGTTACAATGAGCAGTTCTTC. Protein: CAWSEQGYNEQFF.

The J gene is TRBJ1-6, the V gene TRBV6-5; D is possibly TRBD1 (6 bases). This CDR3 region has 14 residues. With 6 bases removed from V and 10 bases from J, the gap between germline ends came to 16 bases. In germline, CDR1 is MNHEY, CDR2 SVGAGI. The CDR3 nucleotides read TGTGCCAGCAGGTCTAACAGGGCCTTGTCACCCCTCCACTTT. Protein product: CASRSNRALSPLHF.

This clone was seen once. The gene calls are TRBV7-9 and TRBJ1-5; maybe TRBD1 (5 bases). This CDR3 has 15 residues. The V and J ends lost 0 bases and 4 bases respectively, with 10 bases between them. Germline lookup yields CDR1 SEHNR and CDR2 FQNEAQ (reference sequence). The DNA of the CDR3 is TGTGCCAGCAGCTTAGCGCACGGGGGGAATCAGCCCCAGCATTTT. This sequence encodes CASSLAHGGNQPQHF.

The chain combines TRBV25-1 with TRBJ2-3, with TRBD2 matching over 10 bases. CDR3 size: 14 residues. Germline CDR1 and CDR2: MGHDK and SYGVNS. The V gene end was trimmed by 6 bases and the J gene end by 8 bases; junction bases not matched to a gene: 8. In DNA, the CDR3 is TGTGCCAGCAGAAACAGCGGGGGGGTGAGTACGCAGTATTTT. This translates into CASRNSGGVSTQYF.

The V call is TRBV7-8, the J call TRBJ1-5; 7 bases match TRBD1. CDR1 is SGHVS and CDR2 is FQNEAQ in the germline V gene. V gave up 0 bases and J gave up 4 bases; unmatched junction bases: 3. The CDR3 covers 15 residues. The DNA for the CDR3 is TGTGCCAGCAGCTTAGCCAGGGGGTTAAATCAGCCCCAGCATTTT. Its translation: CASSLARGLNQPQHF.

The chain recombines TRBV7-3 with TRBJ2-6; maybe TRBD1 (7 bases). From germline, CDR1 is SGHTA and CDR2 FQGTGA. The CDR3 runs to 16 residues. V was pared by 5 bases and J by 0 bases, with 11 bases between. CDR3 bases: TGTGCCAGCAGCGCGGGACAGCACTCTGGGGCCAACGTCCTGACTTTC. This translates into CASSAGQHSGANVLTF.

The V gene is TRBV10-1, the J gene TRBJ2-3; 12 bases fit TRBD2. The germline V gene encodes CDR1 WNHNN and CDR2 SYGVQD (reference sequence). The V and J ends lost 5 bases and 3 bases, in that order; junction bases with no gene match: 6. The CDR3 consists of 16 residues. The CDR3 protein is CASSPPSGGETDTQYF. CDR3 sequence (DNA): TGCGCCAGCAGTCCACCTAGCGGGGGGGAGACAGATACGCAGTATTTT.

The V call is TRBV25-1, the J call TRBJ1-4, with 7 bases lining up with TRBD1. The CDR3 runs 14 residues. V gave up 4 bases and J gave up 5 bases; unmatched junction bases: 4. CDR1 and CDR2 (germline): MGHDK, SYGVNS. The CDR3 here is CASSAAGGNEKLFF. The CDR3, as DNA: TGTGCCAGCAGTGCGGCAGGGGGAAATGAAAAACTGTTTTTT.

The rearrangement uses TRBV7-9 and TRBJ2-7; TRBD2 is a possible D gene (5 bases). Germline lookup yields CDR1 SEHNR and CDR2 FQNEAQ (reference sequence). The CDR3 consists of 14 residues. V lost 5 bases to trimming and J lost 6 bases, with 17 bases between them. The CDR3 is CASSPAGVRTEQYF. The CDR3 bases are TGTGCCAGCAGCCCCGCCGGGGTTAGGACCGAGCAGTACTTC.

The chain carries TRBV27 and TRBJ2-1, with 9 bases identical to TRBD2. The germline V gene has CDR1 MNHEY and CDR2 SMNVEV (reference sequence). This CDR3 is built from 15 residues. Germline trimming cut 5 bases from V and 4 bases from J; bases unmatched to any gene: 6. The CDR3 bases are TGTGCCAGCAGTCTCCGACTAGCGGATTACAATGAGCAGTTCTTC. As protein: CASSLRLADYNEQFF.

The V gene is TRBV3-1 (or the pseudogene TRBV3-2), the J gene TRBJ1-2, with D maybe TRBD1 (5 bases). The CDR3 length is 15 residues. Trimming stripped 1 base from V and 0 bases from J, with 9 bases between. The germline CDR1 and CDR2 sequences are LGHDT and YNNKEL (reference sequence). CDR3: CASSQVPGSNYGYTF. CDR3 DNA sequence: TGTGCCAGCAGCCAAGTGCCAGGGTCTAACTATGGCTACACCTTC.

The V call is TRBV1, the J call TRBJ2-7; TRBD2 reflects the table's D call only, with no check against the DNA. TRBV1 is given as a pseudogene. This CDR3 spans 17 amino acids. The CDR3 bases are TGCACCAGCAGCCAAGATCTAAATCCCGGGAGCTCCTACGAGCAGTACTTC. Translated, it gives CTSSQDLNPGSSYEQYF.

This rearrangement joins TRBV30 to TRBJ1-1; 7 bases agree with TRBD1. CDR1 and CDR2 (germline): GTSNPN, SVGIG (reference sequence). CDR3 size: 13 residues. Trimming removed 3 bases from V and 8 bases from J; junction bases left unmatched: 9. This CDR3 reads CAWSPGQRLEAFF. CDR3 sequence (DNA): TGTGCCTGGAGCCCGGGACAGCGGTTAGAAGCTTTCTTT.

V gene TRBV6-4 combines with J gene TRBJ2-7; D is possibly TRBD2 (5 bases). The CDR3 sequence is 14 residues long. V was pared by 7 bases and J by 1 base, with 14 bases between. CDR1 and CDR2 from the germline V gene are MRHNA and SNTAGT. This chain's CDR3 is CASKESRGSYEQYF. The CDR3, as DNA: TGTGCCAGCAAGGAGTCCCGGGGTTCCTACGAGCAGTACTTC.

Only one count was recorded for this clone. V and J are TRBV12-3 or TRBV12-4 and TRBJ2-7, with D perhaps TRBD1 (6 bases). This CDR3 has 12 residues. V lost 5 bases and J lost 7, with 12 bases in between. The DNA for the CDR3 is TGTGCCAGCAGTCACAGGGCTGGGGAGCAGTACTTC. Its protein is CASSHRAGEQYF.

This chain links TRBV2 with TRBJ1-6, with 7 bases identical to TRBD1. From germline, CDR1 is SNHLY and CDR2 FYNNEI. Trimming at V came to 6 bases and at J to 7 bases, leaving 6 bases not matched to a gene. The CDR3 runs to 14 residues. CDR3 region: CASRGTASNSPLHF. The CDR3 coding sequence is TGTGCCAGCAGAGGGACAGCCTCGAATTCACCCCTCCACTTT.

J is TRBJ2-2 and V is TRBV6-5; possibly TRBD1 for D (5 bases). Germline lookup yields CDR1 MNHEY and CDR2 SVGAGI. The ends were cut back, 6 bases at V and 5 bases at J, with 10 bases in the middle. The CDR3 consists of 13 residues. CDR3 bases: TGTGCCAGCAGGGGGCCGAGGACCGGGGAGCTGTTTTTT. Protein product: CASRGPRTGELFF.

The chain carries TRBV7-9 and TRBJ1-6; TRBD1 might be the D (5 bases). Trimming took off 1 base at V and 8 bases at J, with 15 bases between the two ends. The CDR3 extends over 16 amino acids. The germline V gene encodes CDR1 SEHNR and CDR2 FQNEAQ (reference sequence). CDR3 in amino acids: CASSLVTGRAYSPLHF. CDR3 nucleotide sequence: TGTGCCAGCAGCTTAGTGACGGGCAGGGCTTATTCACCCCTCCACTTT.

V and J are TRBV18 and TRBJ2-3; the D gene is possibly TRBD1 (5 bases). This CDR3 spans 14 amino acids. V was clipped by 5 bases and J by 5 bases, with 14 bases between them. Germline CDR1 is KGHSH and CDR2 is LQKENI. The DNA for the CDR3 is TGTGCCAGCTCAACACTCCCGGACAAAGATACGCAGTATTTT. This translates into CASSTLPDKDTQYF.

This clone was counted once. The chain links TRBV6-2 or TRBV6-3 to TRBJ2-7; 7 bases fit TRBD1. J lost 5 bases, V lost 4 bases, and 2 bases had no gene match. The CDR3 has 12 residues. In germline, CDR1 is MNHEY, CDR2 SVGEGT. Here the CDR3 reads CASSSTGNEQYF. The CDR3, as DNA: TGTGCCAGCAGTTCGACAGGGAACGAGCAGTACTTC.

As concerns this clone: The junction does not match germline at one end; this may be a read error. The chain carries TRBV29-1 and TRBJ1-2; 9 bases line up with TRBD1. The CDR3 is 14 amino acids. The germline CDR1 and CDR2 sequences are SQVTM and ANQGSEA. The CDR3 sequence: CSAEKTGTGNGYTF. The CDR3 region has the DNA TGCAGCGCTGAAAAGACAGGGACAGGGAATGGCTACACCTTC. The whole variable domain, remainder taken from reference TRBV29-1 and TRBJ1-2, is SAVISQKPSRDICQRGTSLTIQCQVDSQVTMMFWYRQQPGQSLTLIATANQGSEATYESGFVIDKFPISRPNLTFSTLTVSNMSPEDSSIYLCSAEKTGTGNGYTFGSGTRLTVV.

The CDR3 DNA sequence: TGCGCCAGCAGCCAAGAGACAGGGGGGCACTATGGCTACACCTTC. It is translated as CASSQETGGHYGYTF. The chain combines TRBV4-1 with TRBJ1-2; the match to TRBD1 covers 9 bases. The CDR3 runs to 15 residues. The germline V gene encodes CDR1 MGHRA and CDR2 YSYEKL. J lost 3 bases, V lost 0 bases, and 2 bases had no gene match.

The rearrangement links TRBV12-3 or TRBV12-4 to TRBJ1-1; no definite D call. V was cut by 6 bases and J by 0 bases, with 8 bases left in between. The CDR3 consists of 13 residues. In DNA, the CDR3 is TGTGCCAGCAGCCCACAGATGAACACTGAAGCTTTCTTT. Protein: CASSPQMNTEAFF.